A single sample is the source of the 10 T cell receptor beta chains below, sequenced in a study of cytomegalovirus exposure and HLA in healthy donors. The PCR was carried out with 60 Vbeta primers and 13 Jbeta primers. The table came from immunoSEQ multiplex PCR; TCRdb's copy has only in-frame clones and leaves some out. In the table there are about 170,000 clones, 70% to 90% of which are singletons. The sample consisted of PBMCs. The source of these receptors is a man younger than 35 in good health and CMV-seropositive.

J is TRBJ1-5 and V is TRBV2; D may be TRBD1 (5 bases). Trimming removed 0 bases at V and 0 bases at J, with 15 bases between. CDR3 length equals 18 residues. Germline CDR1 and CDR2: SNHLY and FYNNEI. This CDR3 is CASSEALLDILSNQPQHF. The CDR3 DNA sequence: TGTGCCAGCAGTGAAGCGCTTCTGGACATACTTAGCAATCAGCCCCAGCATTTT.

V usage is TRBV19 and J usage is TRBJ1-2, with D perhaps TRBD1 (5 bases). CDR1 is LNHDA, CDR2 SQIVND, per germline (reference sequence). V gave up 7 bases and J gave up 7 bases, with 22 bases separating them. CDR3 size: 15 residues. CDR3 protein: CASNMGGEMLSGYTF. CDR3 in DNA: TGTGCCAGTAATATGGGGGGTGAAATGTTGAGTGGCTACACCTTC.

This chain links TRBV11-3 with TRBJ2-5; TRBD2 is a possible D gene (7 bases). The germline V gene has CDR1 SGHNT and CDR2 YENEEA. The CDR3 extends over 14 amino acids. V was cut by 5 bases and J by 3 bases, with 13 bases left in between. This CDR3 is CASSQGGGEETQYF. In DNA form, the CDR3 reads TGTGCCAGCAGCCAGGGAGGGGGGGAAGAGACCCAGTACTTC.

The chain is built from TRBV20-1 and TRBJ2-7; D possibly corresponds to TRBD1 (6 bases). This CDR3 has 11 residues. CDR1 and CDR2 (germline): DFQATT, SNEGSKA (reference sequence). V lost 7 bases, J lost 4 bases, and 11 bases lay in between. The CDR3 loop is CSGRQEYEQYF. The CDR3, as DNA: TGCAGTGGGAGACAGGAGTACGAGCAGTACTTC.

The CDR3 region has the DNA TGTGCCAGCAGCCGAAGTTGGACAGAAACTAATGAAAAACTGTTTTTT. This encodes CASSRSWTETNEKLFF. The gene calls are TRBV13 and TRBJ1-4, with D perhaps TRBD1 (6 bases). Trimming stripped 5 bases from V and 1 base from J, with 14 bases between. The CDR3 consists of 16 residues. Germline V lookup: CDR1 PRHDT, CDR2 FYEKMQ (reference sequence).

The gene calls are TRBV2 and TRBJ2-7; D is possibly TRBD1 (6 bases). Germline CDR1 is SNHLY and CDR2 is FYNNEI. V gave up 11 bases and J gave up 2 bases, with 16 bases separating them. CDR3 length: 13 residues. In DNA form, the CDR3 reads TGTGCCGTCAGCTTCAGACAGGCCTACGAGCAGTACTTC. It yields the protein CAVSFRQAYEQYF.

CDR3 amino acids: CACPTRGADTQYF. CDR3 DNA sequence: TGTGCCTGCCCGACAAGGGGCGCAGATACGCAGTATTTT. The V gene is TRBV30, the J gene TRBJ2-3; D might be TRBD1 (5 bases). V gave up 6 bases and J gave up 4 bases, with 14 bases separating them. Germline loops: CDR1 GTSNPN, CDR2 SVGIG (reference sequence). The CDR3 length is 13 residues.

The genes are TRBV9 and TRBJ2-3, with 10 bases that match TRBD1. This CDR3 is 16 amino acids long. The J segment lost 5 bases and the V segment lost 4 bases, leaving 10 bases of the junction unmatched. Germline loops: CDR1 SGDLS, CDR2 YYNGEE. The CDR3 region has the DNA TGTGCCAGCAGCATGGGCCACCGGGACAGGGGAGATACGCAGTATTTT. It yields the protein CASSMGHRDRGDTQYF.

This chain connects TRBV5-1 to TRBJ1-2; D is unclear. V lost 2 bases and J lost 2, with 7 bases in between. The CDR3 has 13 residues. Germline CDR1 and CDR2: SGHRS and YFSETQ. The CDR3 DNA is TGCGCCAGCAGCTTTACAGAAAACTATGGCTACACCTTC. As protein: CASSFTENYGYTF.

This rearrangement joins TRBV2 to TRBJ1-1; D may be TRBD1 (6 bases). V lost 6 bases and J 5 bases, leaving 16 bases between the germline ends. Germline V gene lookup returns CDR1 SNHLY and CDR2 FYNNEI. CDR3 length: 14 amino acids. For the CDR3, the DNA is TGTGCCAGCAGCTTAGGACAGTTAGGGACTGAAGCTTTCTTT. Its translation: CASSLGQLGTEAFF.